This T cell receptor beta chain was obtained from a study of Graves' ophthalmopathy and Graves' hyperthyroidism. Study information: Researchers obtained peripheral blood at initial diagnosis, before any treatment had begun.

Trimming took 0 bases from V and 2 from J, leaving 7 bases between them. Germline V gene lookup returns CDR1 LGHDT and CDR2 YNNKEL (reference sequence). The CDR3 runs 14 residues. Hyperthyroidism patients, aged 18 to 65, were newly diagnosed, under 2 months' duration. Someone took the PBMCs out of roughly 10 ml of fresh peripheral blood. RNA transcripts served as template for amplifying TCR beta CDR3 sequences. The workflow started with a first-round RT-PCR run with HTBI primers and then moved on to a second-round multiplex PCR. TCRdb ran MiXCR on the multiplex PCR reads and lists one entry per CDR3 protein. The repertoire holds about 380,000 distinct CDR3 sequences, with roughly 15% as singletons. Study results and caveats: Blood also contained most of the expanded thyroid clonotypes above 0.001 frequency.

In its sample, this clonotype was seen many times. Its antigen remains unidentified. This chain uses TRBV3-1 with TRBJ1-1; D is uncertain. The clonotype was recovered from a woman aged 18-29 years with stable Graves' hyperthyroidism. The source material was peripheral blood. The CDR3 DNA reads TGTGCCAGCAGCCAAGATTTGGTAAACACTGAAGCTTTCTTT. This codes for CASSQDLVNTEAFF. The variable domain in full, completed from reference TRBV3-1 and TRBJ1-1, reads DTAVSQTPKYLVTQMGNDKSIKCEQNLGHDTMYWYKQDSKKFLKIMFSYNNKELIINETVPNRFSPKSPDKAHLNLHINSLELGDSAVYFCASSQDLVNTEAFFGQGTRLTVV.